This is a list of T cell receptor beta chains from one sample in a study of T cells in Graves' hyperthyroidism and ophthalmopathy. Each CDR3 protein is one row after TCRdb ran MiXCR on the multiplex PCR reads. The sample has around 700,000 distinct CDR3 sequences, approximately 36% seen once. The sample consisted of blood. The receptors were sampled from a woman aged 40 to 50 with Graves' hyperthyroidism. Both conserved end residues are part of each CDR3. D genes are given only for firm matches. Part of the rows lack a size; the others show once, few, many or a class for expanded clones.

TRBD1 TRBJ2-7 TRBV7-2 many CASSSPGTATYEQYF TGTGCCAGCAGCTCTCCCGGGACAGCGACCTACGAGCAGTACTTC
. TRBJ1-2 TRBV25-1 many CASSYVGGYDGYTF TGTGCCAGCTCCTACGTCGGGGGGTACGATGGCTACACCTTC
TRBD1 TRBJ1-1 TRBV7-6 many CASSLGPGQGQSRIF TGTGCCAGCAGCTTAGGCCCCGGACAGGGCCAGTCGCGAATCTTT
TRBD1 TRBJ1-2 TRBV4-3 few CASSQGQGEGYGYTF TGCGCCAGCAGCCAGGGACAGGGGGAAGGCTATGGCTACACCTTC
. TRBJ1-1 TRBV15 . CATGSRRSQGPEAFF TGTGCAACCGGCAGCAGACGATCACAGGGCCCTGAAGCTTTCTTT
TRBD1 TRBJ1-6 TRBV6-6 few CASTHDLRDRHSPLHF TGTGCCAGCACCCACGACCTCCGGGACAGACATTCACCCCTCCACTTT
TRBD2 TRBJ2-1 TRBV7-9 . CASSLPGLAGAGEQFF TGTGCCAGCAGCTTACCGGGACTAGCGGGAGCGGGTGAGCAGTTCTTC
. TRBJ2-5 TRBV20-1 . CSARDGLGGWETQYF TGCAGTGCTAGAGATGGCCTTGGGGGTTGGGAGACCCAGTACTTC
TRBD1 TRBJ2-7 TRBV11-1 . CASSVQAGGSSYEQYF TGTGCCAGCAGCGTTCAGGCAGGGGGAAGTTCCTACGAGCAGTACTTC
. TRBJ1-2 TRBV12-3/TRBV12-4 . CASSLTVAGYGYTF TGTGCCAGCAGTTTAACGGTGGCCGGCTATGGCTACACCTTC
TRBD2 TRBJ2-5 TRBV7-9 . CASSLRAGVPQETQYF TGTGCCAGCAGCTTACGAGCGGGAGTCCCGCAAGAGACCCAGTACTTC
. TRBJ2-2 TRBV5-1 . CASHVGQGNTGELFF TGCGCCAGCCATGTTGGCCAGGGGAACACCGGGGAGCTGTTTTTT
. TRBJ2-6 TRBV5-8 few CASSNLYSGANVLTF TGTGCCAGCAGCAATCTATACTCTGGGGCCAACGTCCTGACTTTC
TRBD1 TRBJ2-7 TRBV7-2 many CASSEPGQGYEQYF TGTGCCAGCAGCGAGCCGGGACAGGGGTACGAGCAGTACTTC
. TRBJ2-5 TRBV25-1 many CASSEYLGVEETQYF TGTGCCAGCAGTGAATACTTGGGGGTGGAAGAGACCCAGTACTTC
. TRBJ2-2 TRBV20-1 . CSTIPVEGVTGELFF TGCAGTACTATACCGGTCGAGGGGGTCACCGGGGAGCTGTTTTTT
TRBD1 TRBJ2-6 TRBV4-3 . CASSQETGGFSGANVLTF TGCGCCAGCAGCCAGGAGACAGGGGGCTTCTCTGGGGCCAACGTCCTGACTTTC
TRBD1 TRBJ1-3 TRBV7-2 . CASSPSPGTAGNTIYF TGTGCCAGCAGCCCCTCTCCTGGGACAGCAGGAAACACCATATATTTT
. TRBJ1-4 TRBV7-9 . CASSQYGGATNEKLFF TGTGCCAGCAGCCAATATGGAGGTGCAACTAATGAAAAACTGTTTTTT
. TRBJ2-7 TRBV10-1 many CASSDSGAREQYF TGCGCCAGCAGTGATTCTGGGGCGCGGGAGCAGTACTTC
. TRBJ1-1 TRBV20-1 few CSADGETEAFF TGCAGTGCTGACGGTGAAACTGAAGCTTTCTTT
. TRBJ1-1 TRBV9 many CASSVGGERTEAFF TGTGCCAGCAGCGTAGGGGGAGAGAGGACTGAAGCTTTCTTT
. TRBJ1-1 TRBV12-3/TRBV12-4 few CASSSPPVGTTEAFF TGTGCCAGCAGTTCCCCTCCAGTGGGAACGACTGAAGCTTTCTTT
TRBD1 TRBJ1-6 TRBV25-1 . CASSSSGQDNSPLHF TGTGCCAGCAGTTCGTCGGGACAGGATAATTCACCCCTCCACTTT
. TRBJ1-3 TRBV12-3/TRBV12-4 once CASSYTVPRGSGNTIYF TGTGCCAGCAGTTACACAGTTCCACGGGGCTCTGGAAACACCATATATTTT
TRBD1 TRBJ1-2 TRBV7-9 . CASSPRTGSLHYGYTF TGTGCCAGCAGCCCGCGGACAGGGTCTTTGCACTATGGCTACACCTTC
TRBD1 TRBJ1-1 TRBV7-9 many CASRTGTGWNTEAFF TGTGCCAGCAGAACGGGGACAGGGTGGAACACTGAAGCTTTCTTT
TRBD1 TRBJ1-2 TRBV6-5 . CASRSGQGVEGYTF TGTGCCAGCAGGTCAGGACAGGGCGTCGAGGGCTACACCTTC
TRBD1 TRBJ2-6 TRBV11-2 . CASRSTGTGANVLTF TGTGCCAGCAGATCGACAGGGACTGGGGCCAACGTCCTGACTTTC
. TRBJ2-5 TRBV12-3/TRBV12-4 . CASSSRVNQETQYF TGTGCCAGCAGTTCCCGCGTAAACCAAGAGACCCAGTACTTC
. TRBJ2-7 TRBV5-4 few CASSFLPTSWNEQYF TGTGCCAGCAGCTTTTTGCCGACTAGTTGGAACGAGCAGTACTTC
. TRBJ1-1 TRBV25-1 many CASIPSIGLAEAFF TGTGCCAGCATCCCCTCGATAGGACTTGCTGAAGCTTTCTTT
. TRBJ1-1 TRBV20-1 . CSVPSVGSSEAFF TGCAGTGTCCCCTCAGTGGGAAGCTCTGAAGCTTTCTTT
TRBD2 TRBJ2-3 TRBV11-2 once CASSSLREHTDTQYF TGTGCCAGCAGTTCTTTGCGGGAGCACACAGATACGCAGTATTTT
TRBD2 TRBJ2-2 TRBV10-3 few CAISGEGTRYNEQFF TGTGCCATCAGTGGGGAGGGAACGAGGTACAATGAGCAGTTTTTT
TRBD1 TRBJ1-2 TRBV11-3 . CASSPTGHGYTF TGTGCCAGTAGTCCGACAGGGCATGGCTACACCTTC
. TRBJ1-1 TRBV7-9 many CASSTRAGDTEAFF TGTGCCAGCAGCACCAGGGCTGGAGACACTGAAGCTTTCTTT
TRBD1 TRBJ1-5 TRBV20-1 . CSASGGNKNQPQHF TGCAGTGCTTCAGGGGGCAACAAGAATCAGCCCCAGCATTTT
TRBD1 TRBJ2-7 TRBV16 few CASSESTGWSEQYF TGTGCCAGCAGTGAATCGACAGGGTGGTCCGAGCAGTACTTC
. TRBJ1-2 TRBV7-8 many CASSPPGRGGGYTF TGTGCCAGCAGCCCGCCTGGGAGGGGTGGGGGCTACACCTTC
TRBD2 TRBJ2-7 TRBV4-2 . CASSQESSGTSYEQYF TGTGCCAGCAGCCAAGAGTCTAGCGGGACCTCCTACGAGCAGTACTTC
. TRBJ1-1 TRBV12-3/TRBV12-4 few CASSALRGTEAFF TGTGCCAGCAGCGCTTTGCGGGGCACTGAAGCTTTCTTT
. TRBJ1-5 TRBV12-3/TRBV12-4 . CASSLKGVGYQPQHF TGTGCCAGCAGTTTAAAGGGAGTCGGCTATCAGCCCCAGCATTTT
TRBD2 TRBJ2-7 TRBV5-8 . CASSLGLAESYEQYF TGTGCCAGCAGCCTCGGACTAGCGGAGTCCTACGAGCAGTACTTC
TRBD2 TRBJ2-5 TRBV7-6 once CASSLGSGGADRETQYF TGTGCCAGCAGCTTAGGGAGCGGGGGGGCGGATCGAGAGACCCAGTACTTC
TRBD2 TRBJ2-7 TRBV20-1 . CSARSPLAEFYEQYF TGCAGTGCTAGGAGTCCACTAGCGGAGTTTTACGAGCAGTACTTC
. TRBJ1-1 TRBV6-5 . CASSYSSGASEAFF TGTGCCAGCAGTTACTCGTCTGGGGCCTCTGAAGCTTTCTTT
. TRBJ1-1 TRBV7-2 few CASRSGGRFTEAFF TGTGCCAGCCGTTCCGGGGGGAGGTTCACTGAAGCTTTCTTT
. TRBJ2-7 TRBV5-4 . CASSLLVRGEQYF TGTGCCAGCAGCTTATTGGTTCGGGGGGAGCAGTACTTC
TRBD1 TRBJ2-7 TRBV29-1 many CSVGGGQGLEQYF TGCAGCGTGGGGGGGGGACAGGGTCTCGAGCAGTACTTC
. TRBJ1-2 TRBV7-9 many CASTNDPFYGYTF TGTGCCAGCACCAACGACCCCTTCTATGGCTACACCTTC